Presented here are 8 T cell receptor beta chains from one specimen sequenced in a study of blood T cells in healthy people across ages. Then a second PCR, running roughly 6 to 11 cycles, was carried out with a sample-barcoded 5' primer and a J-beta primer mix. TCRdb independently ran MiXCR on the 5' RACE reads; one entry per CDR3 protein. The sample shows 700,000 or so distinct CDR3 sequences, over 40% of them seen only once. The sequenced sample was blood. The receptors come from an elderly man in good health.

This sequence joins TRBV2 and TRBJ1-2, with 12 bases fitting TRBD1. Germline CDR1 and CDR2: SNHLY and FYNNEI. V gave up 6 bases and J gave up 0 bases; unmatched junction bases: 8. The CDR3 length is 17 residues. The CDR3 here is CASRPGTGGSTNYGYTF. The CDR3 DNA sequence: TGTGCCAGCAGACCGGGGACAGGGGGCTCTACTAACTATGGCTACACCTTC.

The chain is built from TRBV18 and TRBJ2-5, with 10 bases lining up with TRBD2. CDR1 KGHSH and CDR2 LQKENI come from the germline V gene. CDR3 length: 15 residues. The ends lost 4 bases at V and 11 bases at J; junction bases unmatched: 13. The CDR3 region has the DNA TGTGCCAGCTCACGGAGCGGGGGGGCGGTCGATGAGCAGTACTTC. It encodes CASSRSGGAVDEQYF.

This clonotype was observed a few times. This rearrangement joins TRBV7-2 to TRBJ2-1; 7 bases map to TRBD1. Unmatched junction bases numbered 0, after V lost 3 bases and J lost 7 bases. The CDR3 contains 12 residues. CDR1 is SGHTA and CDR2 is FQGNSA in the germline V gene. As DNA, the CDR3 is TGTGCCAGCAGCTTGACAGGGAATGAGCAGTTCTTC. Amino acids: CASSLTGNEQFF.

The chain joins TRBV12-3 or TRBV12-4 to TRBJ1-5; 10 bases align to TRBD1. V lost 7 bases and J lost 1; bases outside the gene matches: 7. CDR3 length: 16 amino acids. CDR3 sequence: CASTPTGGISNQPQHF. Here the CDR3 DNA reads TGTGCCAGCACCCCGACAGGGGGCATAAGCAATCAGCCCCAGCATTTT.

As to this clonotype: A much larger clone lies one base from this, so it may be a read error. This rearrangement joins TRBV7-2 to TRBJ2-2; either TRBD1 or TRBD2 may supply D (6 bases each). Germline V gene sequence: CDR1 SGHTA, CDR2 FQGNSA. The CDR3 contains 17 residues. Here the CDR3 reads CASSHARGRRFAGEPFF. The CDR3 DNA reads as TGTGCCAGCAGCCACGCACGGGGGCGACGCTTCGCCGGGGAGCCGTTTTTT.

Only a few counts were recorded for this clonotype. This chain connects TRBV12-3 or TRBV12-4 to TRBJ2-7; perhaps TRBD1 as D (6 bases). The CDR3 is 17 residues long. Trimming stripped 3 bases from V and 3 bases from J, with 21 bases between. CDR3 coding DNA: TGTGCCAGCAGTTTCGATACTCCACAGGGATACTTCTACGAGCAGTACTTC. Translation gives CASSFDTPQGYFYEQYF.

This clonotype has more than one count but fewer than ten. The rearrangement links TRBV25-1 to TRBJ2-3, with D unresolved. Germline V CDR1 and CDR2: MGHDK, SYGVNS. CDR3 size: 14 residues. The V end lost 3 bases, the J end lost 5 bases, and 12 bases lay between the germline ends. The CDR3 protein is CASSDPLGGDTQYF. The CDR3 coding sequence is TGTGCCAGCAGTGACCCACTTGGTGGAGATACGCAGTATTTT.

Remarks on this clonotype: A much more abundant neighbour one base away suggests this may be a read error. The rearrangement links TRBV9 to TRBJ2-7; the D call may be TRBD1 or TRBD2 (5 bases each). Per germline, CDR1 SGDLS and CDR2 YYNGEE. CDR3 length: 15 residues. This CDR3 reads CASSVAAGGLVERYF. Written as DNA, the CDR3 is TGTGCCAGCAGCGTCGCGGCTGGGGGTTTGGTCGAGCGGTACTTC.